This T cell receptor (beta chain) was retrieved from a study of blood T cell repertoires in COVID-19. In the study overall: From T cells, B-cell-depleted T cells, or PBMCs came the material, which was cDNA or gDNA.

Assay used: immunoSEQ multiplex PCR; TCRdb lists only in-frame clones, some missing. The sample contains 150,000 to 200,000 clones, approximately 73% of which appear only once. This clone was seen a few times. Trimming took off 0 bases at V and 14 bases at J, with 8 bases between the two ends. Germline V CDR1 and CDR2: SGHAT, FQNNGV. This CDR3 is 12 amino acids long. Participant age was roughly 18 to 95 years, and participants resided in about 25 US areas. Allocation to cohorts depended on clinical history reported by the participants. The specimen was PBMCs or T cells enriched from blood (not recorded which). The gene calls are TRBV11-2 and TRBJ1-6, with D uncertain. The source of this sequence is a woman aged 45-65 years with acute COVID-19. The CDR3 protein is CASSLDGPALHF. The CDR3 nucleotides read TGTGCCAGCAGCTTAGATGGGCCAGCCCTCCACTTT.